The 32 T cell receptor beta chains given below trace back to one sample, sequenced in a study of OX40 agonist ivuxolimab in advanced cancers. Clones were sequenced by immunoSEQ multiplex PCR, and TCRdb holds only the in-frame ones, with some missing. The table lists 50,000 to 65,000 clones, roughly four fifths of them singletons. The material was CD4+ or CD8+ T cells sorted from blood, obtained in a trial of the OX40 agonist ivuxolimab. These receptors were collected from an adult with an advanced solid tumor such as melanoma, head and neck, liver or kidney cancer.

This clone was observed a few times. The V and J genes are TRBV4-1 and TRBJ2-6, with 7 bases fitting TRBD2. CDR1 is MGHRA, CDR2 YSYEKL, per germline. The CDR3 spans 13 residues. The trim removed 8 bases at V and 8 bases at J, leaving 6 bases unmatched. In DNA form, the CDR3 reads TGCGCCAGCTGGTTCGGGGGGACCAACGTCCTGACTTTC. Translation: CASWFGGTNVLTF.

The DNA of the CDR3 is TGTGCCAGCAGCTTAGACCCGATTGGGGGGTTCACAGATACGCAGTATTTT. Translating it yields CASSLDPIGGFTDTQYF. V and J are TRBV7-7 and TRBJ2-3; tentative D call: TRBD2 (6 bases). The germline V and J ends were trimmed by 1 base and 2 bases, with 16 bases remaining between them. The CDR3 is 17 residues long. The V gene's germline CDR1 is SSHAT and CDR2 FNYEAQ (reference sequence).

The rearrangement links TRBV5-4 to TRBJ1-5; no definite D call. The CDR3 loop spans 13 amino acids. The V and J ends lost 0 bases and 8 bases respectively, with 9 bases between them. Germline V CDR1 and CDR2: SGHNT, YYREEE (reference sequence). CDR3 residues: CASSLDRDEPQHF. The CDR3, as DNA: TGTGCCAGCAGCTTGGACCGAGACGAGCCCCAGCATTTT.

The V gene is TRBV27, the J gene TRBJ1-1; D perhaps matches TRBD1 (6 bases). This CDR3 region has 15 residues. Trimming took 5 bases from V and 0 from J, leaving 13 bases between them. In germline, CDR1 is MNHEY, CDR2 SMNVEV (reference sequence). CDR3 bases: TGTGCCAGCAGTACCGGACAGCTTATGAACACTGAAGCTTTCTTT. This gives the protein CASSTGQLMNTEAFF.

As regards this clone: Other DNA sequences in the sample encode the same CDR3. The V gene is TRBV19, the J gene TRBJ1-2; maybe TRBD1 (5 bases). The CDR3 covers 14 residues. Trimming cost V 7 bases and J 5 bases, with 17 bases left between them. Per germline, CDR1 LNHDA and CDR2 SQIVND (reference sequence). The CDR3 DNA reads as TGTGCCAGTACGAGGGACGCGGATGGGTATGGCTACACCTTC. It yields the protein CASTRDADGYGYTF. The variable domain in full, completed from reference TRBV19 and TRBJ1-2, reads DGGITQSPKYLFRKEGQNVTLSCEQNLNHDAMYWYRQDPGQGLRLIYYSQIVNDFQKGDIAEGYSVSREKKESFPLTVTSAQKNPTAFYLCASTRDADGYGYTFGSGTRLTVV.

The rearrangement uses TRBV6-1 and TRBJ2-4, with TRBD1 matching 10 bases. From germline, CDR1 is MNHNS and CDR2 SASEGT. The CDR3 extends over 15 amino acids. Trimming at V came to 4 bases and at J to 6 bases, leaving 6 bases not matched to a gene. The CDR3 bases are TGTGCCAGCAGTGTGGGACAGGGGCCGCGAAACATTCAGTACTTC. This translates into CASSVGQGPRNIQYF.

The rearrangement uses TRBV10-2 and TRBJ2-7; D gene uncertain. Trimming removed 3 bases at V and 0 bases at J, with 3 bases between. The CDR3 loop spans 12 amino acids. Germline values: CDR1 WSHSY, CDR2 SAAADI. The CDR3: CASSESSYEQYF. CDR3 in DNA: TGCGCCAGCAGTGAAAGCTCCTACGAGCAGTACTTC.

The CDR3 nucleotides read TGCGCCAGCAGCTTGGGGGTAGCCGGAGATACGCAGTATTTT. This translates into CASSLGVAGDTQYF. The chain joins TRBV5-1 to TRBJ2-3; no definite D call. The length of the CDR3 is 14 residues. Germline V gene lookup returns CDR1 SGHRS and CDR2 YFSETQ. The V end was cut by 0 bases, the J end by 5 bases, with 10 bases between.

V usage is TRBV4-1 and J usage is TRBJ1-2; perhaps TRBD1 as D (6 bases). This CDR3 is built from 20 residues. The germline gives CDR1 MGHRA, CDR2 YSYEKL. V shed 4 bases and J shed 8 bases, with 35 bases lying between them. The CDR3 sequence: CASSPVGAGSLLPGLGGYTF. The CDR3 bases are TGCGCCAGCAGCCCAGTGGGGGCAGGGAGCTTACTCCCCGGGCTAGGGGGCTACACCTTC.

The sample holds one count of this clone. V and J are TRBV7-6 and TRBJ2-3; D unresolved. Germline loops: CDR1 SGHVS, CDR2 FNYEAQ. V was clipped by 4 bases and J by 4 bases, with 12 bases between them. There are 14 residues in the CDR3. Written as DNA, the CDR3 is TGTGCCAGCAGCTCAACTTCTATCCCAGATACGCAGTATTTT. It yields the protein CASSSTSIPDTQYF.

This clone was detected only a few times. The chain uses TRBV27 and TRBJ2-7; D is possibly TRBD1 or TRBD2 (5 bases each). Trimming removed 4 bases from V and 3 bases from J, with 16 bases in between. This CDR3 contains 15 residues. The V gene's germline CDR1 is MNHEY and CDR2 SMNVEV (reference sequence). The chain's CDR3 is CASSSHRDVGYEQYF. The CDR3 DNA is TGTGCCAGCAGTTCTCACCGGGACGTAGGCTACGAGCAGTACTTC.

The V gene is TRBV19, the J gene TRBJ2-2; 8 bases match TRBD1. V was pared by 10 bases and J by 7 bases, with 11 bases of the junction left unmatched. The CDR3 is 14 amino acids. From germline, CDR1 is LNHDA and CDR2 SQIVND (reference sequence). The CDR3 loop is CATETGVMGGELFF. CDR3 DNA: TGTGCCACCGAGACAGGGGTGATGGGCGGGGAGCTGTTTTTT. Full variable domain (outside the CDR3, taken from reference TRBV19 and TRBJ2-2): DGGITQSPKYLFRKEGQNVTLSCEQNLNHDAMYWYRQDPGQGLRLIYYSQIVNDFQKGDIAEGYSVSREKKESFPLTVTSAQKNPTAFYLCATETGVMGGELFFGEGSRLTVL.

The J gene is TRBJ2-7, the V gene TRBV10-3; D is unresolved. There are 15 residues in the CDR3. Trimming removed 3 bases at V and 7 bases at J, with 19 bases between. Germline-derived CDR1 and CDR2 are ENHRY and SYGVKD. The CDR3 is CAISDVQRTEGEQYF. The CDR3 nucleotides are TGTGCCATCAGTGATGTTCAAAGGACGGAAGGAGAGCAGTACTTC.

The chain joins TRBV11-3 to TRBJ1-1; D is unresolved. This CDR3 is 16 amino acids long. Germline CDR1 SGHNT, CDR2 YENEEA. Trimming cost V 0 bases and J 1 base, with 12 bases left between them. The CDR3 loop is CASSLDLRVGNTEAFF. CDR3 DNA: TGTGCCAGCAGCTTAGATCTTAGGGTAGGGAACACTGAAGCTTTCTTT.

The chain combines TRBV19 with TRBJ1-3; D may be TRBD1 (6 bases). The CDR3 is 15 amino acids. CDR1 LNHDA and CDR2 SQIVND come from the germline V gene (reference sequence). Trimming stripped 4 bases from V and 0 bases from J, with 10 bases between. The CDR3 spells CASSSDRFSGNTIYF. The CDR3, as DNA: TGTGCCAGTAGTAGCGACAGGTTCTCTGGAAACACCATATATTTT.

The chain links TRBV2 to TRBJ2-5; D may be TRBD2 (5 bases). V was clipped by 3 bases and J by 5 bases, with 16 bases between them. This CDR3 is 15 amino acids long. The germline CDR1 and CDR2 sequences are SNHLY and FYNNEI. The CDR3 bases are TGTGCCAGCAGTGACGGTTTGGGAGTGGGGGAGACCCAGTACTTC. It is translated as CASSDGLGVGETQYF.

In nucleotides, the CDR3 is TGTGCCAGCAGTGGCACGAACACCGGGGAGCTGTTTTTT. Residues: CASSGTNTGELFF. V and J are TRBV6-4 and TRBJ2-2; D call uncertain. Deletions cut 4 bases from V and 0 bases from J, with 3 bases between. This CDR3 comprises 13 residues. The germline V gene has CDR1 MRHNA and CDR2 SNTAGT.

The sample holds many counts of this clone. This sequence joins TRBV10-3 and TRBJ2-7, with a weak D call TRBD1 (5 bases). CDR1 and CDR2 from the germline V gene are ENHRY and SYGVKD. Between the trimmed V and J ends, which lost 6 bases and 1 base, there was a span of 7 bases. This CDR3 has 12 amino acids. The CDR3 spells CAIRQDSYEQYF. The CDR3, as DNA: TGTGCCATCAGACAGGATTCCTACGAGCAGTACTTC.

The CDR3 DNA is TGCGCCAGCAGCTTGGGGCAGGGGATGGAAGCTTTCTTT. Encoded protein: CASSLGQGMEAFF. The V gene is TRBV5-1, the J gene TRBJ1-1; possible D gene TRBD1, 6 bases. With 0 bases removed from V and 8 bases from J, the gap between germline ends came to 11 bases. The CDR3 length is 13 residues. CDR1 and CDR2 from the germline V gene are SGHRS and YFSETQ.

As DNA, the CDR3 is TGTGCCAGTAGTTTAGGAGGTGATTCACCCCTCCACTTT. Translation gives CASSLGGDSPLHF. J is TRBJ1-6 and V is TRBV19, with D uncertain. The V end lost 5 bases, the J end lost 8 bases, and 10 bases lay between the germline ends. This CDR3 spans 13 amino acids. Germline V lookup: CDR1 LNHDA, CDR2 SQIVND (reference sequence).

The chain has TRBV18 and TRBJ2-5; no clear D. The CDR3 runs to 14 residues. The V gene lost 1 base and the J gene lost 1 base, with 7 bases spanning the gap. Germline-derived CDR1 and CDR2 are KGHSH and LQKENI. CDR3 in amino acids: CASSPLSGQETQYF. The CDR3 DNA follows: TGTGCCAGCTCACCACTATCAGGCCAAGAGACCCAGTACTTC.

The J gene is TRBJ2-5, the V gene TRBV4-1; tentatively, D is TRBD2 (5 bases). The CDR3 sequence is 14 residues long. V was shortened by 0 bases and J by 10 bases, with 15 bases between the two germline ends. The germline gives CDR1 MGHRA, CDR2 YSYEKL. The CDR3 region is CASSQDLASSYQYF. The CDR3 DNA reads TGCGCCAGCAGCCAAGATCTGGCTAGCTCGTACCAGTACTTC.

V gene TRBV11-3 combines with J gene TRBJ1-4, with unresolved D. This CDR3 contains 13 residues. Trimming shortened V by 5 bases and J by 4 bases, and 8 bases separated the two germline ends. Germline-derived CDR1 and CDR2 are SGHNT and YENEEA. CDR3 sequence: CASSLEFNEKLFF. The DNA of the CDR3 is TGTGCCAGCAGCCTGGAATTTAATGAAAAACTGTTTTTT. Complete variable domain (other parts from reference TRBV11-3 and TRBJ1-4): EAGVVQSPRYKIIEKKQPVAFWCNPISGHNTLYWYLQNLGQGPELLIRYENEEAVDDSQLPKDRFSAERLKGVDSTLKIQPAELGDSAVYLCASSLEFNEKLFFGSGTQLSVL.

The genes are TRBV28 and TRBJ2-3; D uncertain. V gave up 3 bases and J gave up 2 bases, with 9 bases separating them. The CDR3 sequence is 14 residues long. The germline gives CDR1 MDHEN, CDR2 SYDVKM. The CDR3 sequence: CASSFRWYTDTQYF. The CDR3 coding sequence is TGTGCCAGCAGTTTCCGATGGTACACAGATACGCAGTATTTT.

The rearrangement joins TRBV28 to TRBJ1-4; no reliable D call. Per the germline V gene, CDR1 is MDHEN and CDR2 is SYDVKM. The CDR3 runs to 13 residues. Trimming left V 8 bases short and J 4 bases short, with 11 bases between. CDR3: CASSTLGNEKLFF. The CDR3 coding sequence is TGTGCCAGCTCTACGCTGGGTAATGAAAAACTGTTTTTT.

The chain carries TRBV5-5 and TRBJ1-3; no reliable D call. V lost 0 bases to trimming and J lost 3 bases, with 7 bases between them. This CDR3 comprises 14 residues. CDR1 and CDR2 from the germline V gene are SGHKS and YYEKEE (reference sequence). The CDR3 sequence is CASSLVGDGNTIYF. The CDR3 DNA sequence: TGTGCCAGCAGCTTGGTTGGGGATGGAAACACCATATATTTT.

J is TRBJ2-2 and V is TRBV27; either TRBD1 or TRBD2 may fit D (6 bases each). This CDR3 is built from 17 residues. V gave up 2 bases and J gave up 4 bases, with 17 bases separating them. Germline CDR1 is MNHEY and CDR2 is SMNVEV (reference sequence). In nucleotides, the CDR3 is TGTGCCAGCAGTTTAAGTGGGGGGCGCGCAGGCACCGGGGAGCTGTTTTTT. It is translated as CASSLSGGRAGTGELFF.

The J gene is TRBJ1-5, the V gene TRBV5-4; D remains ambiguous. This CDR3 has 14 residues. The germline V gene has CDR1 SGHNT and CDR2 YYREEE (reference sequence). V gave up 2 bases and J gave up 6 bases, with 12 bases separating them. The CDR3 loop reads CASSFYGPGQPQHF. The CDR3 DNA reads as TGTGCCAGCAGCTTTTACGGCCCGGGTCAGCCCCAGCATTTT.

V usage is TRBV5-1 and J usage is TRBJ2-7; TRBD2 agrees at 10 bases. The V and J ends lost 0 bases and 2 bases, in that order; junction bases with no gene match: 5. The CDR3 loop spans 16 amino acids. Germline loops: CDR1 SGHRS, CDR2 YFSETQ. The chain's CDR3 is CASSLGPAGGPYEQYF. DNA for the CDR3: TGCGCCAGCAGCTTGGGCCCAGCGGGGGGGCCCTACGAGCAGTACTTC.

This clone was detected once. The V gene is TRBV18, the J gene TRBJ1-5; 8 nucleotides align to TRBD1. The CDR3 covers 14 residues. The germline V gene encodes CDR1 KGHSH and CDR2 LQKENI. After removal of 5 bases from V and 4 bases from J, the junction contained 4 bases not matched to a gene. The CDR3 DNA sequence: TGTGCCAGCTCAGGGGACAGGTCAAATCAGCCCCAGCATTTT. Encoded protein: CASSGDRSNQPQHF.

V and J are TRBV19 and TRBJ2-3; possibly TRBD1 for D (6 bases). Trimming removed 9 bases from V and 7 bases from J, with 14 bases in between. CDR3 length: 12 residues. CDR1 and CDR2 from the germline V gene are LNHDA and SQIVND (reference sequence). The CDR3 DNA reads as TGTGCCAGCCGAGACAGGCAGAATACGCAGTATTTT. This codes for CASRDRQNTQYF. The whole variable domain, filled in from reference TRBV19 and TRBJ2-3, reads DGGITQSPKYLFRKEGQNVTLSCEQNLNHDAMYWYRQDPGQGLRLIYYSQIVNDFQKGDIAEGYSVSREKKESFPLTVTSAQKNPTAFYLCASRDRQNTQYFGPGTRLTVL.

The V call is TRBV5-1, the J call TRBJ1-4; 9 nucleotides line up with TRBD1. Germline V gene data show CDR1 as SGHRS and CDR2 as YFSETQ. The CDR3 runs 15 residues. Trimming at V came to 0 bases and at J to 6 bases, leaving 3 bases not matched to a gene. CDR3 amino acids: CASSLDGDRDEKLFF. The CDR3 DNA follows: TGCGCCAGCAGCTTGGACGGGGACAGGGATGAAAAACTGTTTTTT.